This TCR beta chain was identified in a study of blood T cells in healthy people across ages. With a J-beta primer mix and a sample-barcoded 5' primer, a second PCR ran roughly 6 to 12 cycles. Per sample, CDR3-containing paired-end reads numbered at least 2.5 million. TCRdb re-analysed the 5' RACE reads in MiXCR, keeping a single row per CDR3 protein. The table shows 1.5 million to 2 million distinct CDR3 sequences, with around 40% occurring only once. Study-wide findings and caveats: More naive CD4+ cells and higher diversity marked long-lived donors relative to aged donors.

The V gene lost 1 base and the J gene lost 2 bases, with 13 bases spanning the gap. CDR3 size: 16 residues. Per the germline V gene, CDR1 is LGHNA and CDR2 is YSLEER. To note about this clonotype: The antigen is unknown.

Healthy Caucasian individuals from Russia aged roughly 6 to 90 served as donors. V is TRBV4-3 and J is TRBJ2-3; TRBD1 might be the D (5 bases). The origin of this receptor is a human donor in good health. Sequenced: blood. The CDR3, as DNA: TGCGCCAGCAGCCAAGCCCACAGGAGACCCACAGATACGCAGTATTTT. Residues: CASSQAHRRPTDTQYF.